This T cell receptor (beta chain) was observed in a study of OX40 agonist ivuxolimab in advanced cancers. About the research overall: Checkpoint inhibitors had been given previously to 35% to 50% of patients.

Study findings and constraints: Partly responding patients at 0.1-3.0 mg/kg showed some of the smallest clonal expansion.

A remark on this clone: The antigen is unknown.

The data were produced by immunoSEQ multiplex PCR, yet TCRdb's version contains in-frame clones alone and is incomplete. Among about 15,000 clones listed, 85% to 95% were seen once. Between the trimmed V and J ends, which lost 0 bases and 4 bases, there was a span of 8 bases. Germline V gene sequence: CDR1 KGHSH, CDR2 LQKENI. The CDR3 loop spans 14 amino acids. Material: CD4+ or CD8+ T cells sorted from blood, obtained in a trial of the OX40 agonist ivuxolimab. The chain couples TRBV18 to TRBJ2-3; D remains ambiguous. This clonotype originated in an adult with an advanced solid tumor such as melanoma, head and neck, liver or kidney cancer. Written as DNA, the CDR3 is TGTGCCAGCTCACCACCTTCCGGTGCAGATACGCAGTATTTT. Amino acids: CASSPPSGADTQYF.